The clone carrying this T cell receptor beta chain was counted many times. Molecular barcoded adaptors covering alpha/delta and beta/gamma chains were used on 400 to 450 ng RNA. MiXCR, applied by TCRdb to the reads, yields one record per CDR3 protein. The data contain over 80,000 distinct CDR3 sequences, about 12% of them singletons. This sample was included in a study of read filtering for tumor transcriptome and immune sequencing. For the study at large: Among patients, some 17 were male and around 15 female, aged roughly 45 to 90 (mean approximately 62).

Between the trimmed V and J ends, which lost 2 bases and 5 bases, there was a span of 10 bases. The CDR3 covers 14 residues. The germline V gene encodes CDR1 ENHRY and CDR2 SYGVKD. The rearrangement links TRBV10-3 to TRBJ1-5, with D possibly TRBD1 on 5 matching bases. The sequencing input was a population of CD138-negative cells sorted from bone marrow. The source is a donor aged 40 or over with multiple myeloma. For the CDR3, the DNA is TGTGCCATCAGTGAGCAAGGGGAGTATCAGCCCCAGCATTTT. It translates to CAISEQGEYQPQHF.